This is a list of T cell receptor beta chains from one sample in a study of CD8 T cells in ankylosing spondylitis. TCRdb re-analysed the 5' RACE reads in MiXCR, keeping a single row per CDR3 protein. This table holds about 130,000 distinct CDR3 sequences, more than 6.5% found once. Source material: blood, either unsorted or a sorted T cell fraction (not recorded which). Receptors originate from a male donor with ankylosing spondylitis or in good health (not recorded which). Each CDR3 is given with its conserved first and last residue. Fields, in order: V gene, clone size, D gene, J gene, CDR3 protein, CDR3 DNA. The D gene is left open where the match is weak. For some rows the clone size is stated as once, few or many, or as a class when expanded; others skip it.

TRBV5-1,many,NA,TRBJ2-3,CASSLRSTPDTQYF,TGCGCCAGCAGCCTCCGATCGACTCCAGATACGCAGTATTTT
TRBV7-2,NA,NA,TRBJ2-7,CASSLVGITYEQYF,TGTGCCAGCAGCTTAGTTGGCATCACCTACGAGCAGTACTTC
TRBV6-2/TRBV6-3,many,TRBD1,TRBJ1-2,CASSSSGGNYGYTF,TGTGCCAGCAGTTCCTCAGGGGGCAACTATGGCTACACCTTC
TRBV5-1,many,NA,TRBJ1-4,CASSLDGGVREKLFF,TGCGCCAGCAGCTTGGATGGGGGCGTCCGCGAAAAACTGTTTTTT
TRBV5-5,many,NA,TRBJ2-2,CASSLAGTGPSGELFF,TGTGCCAGCAGCTTAGCCGGGACGGGCCCCTCCGGGGAGCTGTTTTTT
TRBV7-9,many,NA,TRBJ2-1,CASSPGGLYNEQFF,TGTGCCAGCAGCCCCGGTGGTCTATACAATGAGCAGTTCTTC
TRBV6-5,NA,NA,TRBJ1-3,CASSLRAGNTIYF,TGTGCCAGCAGCTTACGAGCTGGAAACACCATATATTTT
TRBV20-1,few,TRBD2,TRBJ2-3,CSAPARGGADTQYF,TGCAGTGCTCCCGCTCGGGGGGGCGCAGATACGCAGTATTTT
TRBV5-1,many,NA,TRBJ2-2,CASSLFTASNTGELFF,TGCGCCAGCAGCTTGTTTACAGCTTCGAACACCGGGGAGCTGTTTTTT
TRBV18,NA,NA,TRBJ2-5,CASSERLGETQYF,TGTGCCAGCTCAGAGAGACTAGGGGAGACCCAGTACTTC
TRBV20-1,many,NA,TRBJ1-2,CSARDPGVINYGYTF,TGCAGTGCTAGAGATCCAGGAGTAATTAACTATGGCTACACCTTC
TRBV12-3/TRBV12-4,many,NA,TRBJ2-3,CASHAFSTDTQYF,TGTGCCAGCCACGCGTTTAGCACAGATACGCAGTATTTT
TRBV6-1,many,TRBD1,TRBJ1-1,CAGVRGQASADEAFF,TGTGCCGGAGTAAGGGGACAGGCCAGTGCGGATGAAGCTTTCTTT
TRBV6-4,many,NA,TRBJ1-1,CASSADMNTEAFF,TGTGCCAGCAGCGCGGACATGAACACTGAAGCTTTCTTT
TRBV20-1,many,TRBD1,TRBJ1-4,CSARSSGGAFF,TGCAGTGCTAGATCGTCAGGGGGCGCGTTTTTT
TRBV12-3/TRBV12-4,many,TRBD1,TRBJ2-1,CASSPRPPDSGGNEQFF,TGTGCCAGCAGTCCAAGACCCCCAGACTCAGGGGGCAATGAGCAGTTCTTC
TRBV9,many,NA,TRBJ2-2,CASRDRTSGELFF,TGTGCCAGCAGAGATCGAACAAGCGGGGAGCTGTTTTTT
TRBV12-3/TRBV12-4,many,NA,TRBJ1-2,CASSPRRGGLNYGYTF,TGTGCCAGCAGTCCCCGTCGCGGGGGCTTAAACTATGGCTACACCTTC